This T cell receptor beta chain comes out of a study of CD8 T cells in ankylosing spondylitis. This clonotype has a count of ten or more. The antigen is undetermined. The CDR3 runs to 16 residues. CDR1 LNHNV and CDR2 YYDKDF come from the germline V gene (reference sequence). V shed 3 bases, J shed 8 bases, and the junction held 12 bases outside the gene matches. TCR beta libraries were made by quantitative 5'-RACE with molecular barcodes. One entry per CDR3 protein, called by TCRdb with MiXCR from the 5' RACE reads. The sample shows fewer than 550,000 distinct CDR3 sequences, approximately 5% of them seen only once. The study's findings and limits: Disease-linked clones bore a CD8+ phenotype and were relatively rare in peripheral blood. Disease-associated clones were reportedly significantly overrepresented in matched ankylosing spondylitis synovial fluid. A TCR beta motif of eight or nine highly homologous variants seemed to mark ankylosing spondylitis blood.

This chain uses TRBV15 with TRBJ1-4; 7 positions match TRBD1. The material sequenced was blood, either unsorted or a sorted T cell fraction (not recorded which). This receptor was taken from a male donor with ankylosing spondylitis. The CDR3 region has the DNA TGTGCCACCAGCAGGGGCCTTAGGGGGCAAGAAGAAAAACTGTTTTTT. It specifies CATSRGLRGQEEKLFF.